One and the same sample provided the 3 T cell receptor beta chains below, sequenced in a study of shared clonotypes between healthy human individuals. Profiling relied on immunoSEQ multiplex PCR, and the TCRdb table lists in-frame clones only, not all of them. The repertoire holds about 2.5 million clones, with 80% to 95% as singletons. The sequenced material came from naive CD4+ T cells from PBMCs. Subset described: CD45RA+ positively selected. The receptors stem from a young man in good health. Some clones in this sample may be carry-over from other donors' samples.

The V gene is TRBV6-1, the J gene TRBJ1-2; 10 nucleotides line up with TRBD1. Trimming at V came to 8 bases and at J to 4 bases, leaving 10 bases not matched to a gene. Per germline, CDR1 MNHNS and CDR2 SASEGT. This CDR3 contains 15 residues. The CDR3 is CASVTGTGDLYGYTF. CDR3 nucleotide sequence: TGTGCCAGCGTAACCGGGACAGGGGACCTCTATGGCTACACCTTC.

The chain has TRBV5-1 and TRBJ2-3, with 7 positions matching TRBD1. This CDR3 is 12 amino acids long. The V gene's germline CDR1 is SGHRS and CDR2 YFSETQ. V lost 5 bases, J lost 11 bases, and 8 bases stayed unmatched. The CDR3 loop reads CASSFTGVGQYF. The CDR3 nucleotides are TGCGCCAGCAGTTTTACAGGGGTAGGGCAGTATTTT.

Of note for this clone: This specimen includes other DNA sequences encoding the same CDR3. J is TRBJ2-2 and V is TRBV19, with D possibly being TRBD2 (6 bases). CDR1 LNHDA and CDR2 SQIVND come from the germline V gene (reference sequence). The CDR3 is 13 residues long. Trimming took 3 bases from V and 8 from J, leaving 10 bases between them. The CDR3 DNA is TGTGCCAGTAGTATCGGGGGAACAGGGGAGCTGTTTTTT. This sequence encodes CASSIGGTGELFF.